This T cell receptor beta chain appears in the sequencing data of a study of blood T cell repertoires in COVID-19. Some clones are missing from TCRdb's copy, which holds only in-frame ones; the method was immunoSEQ multiplex PCR. The sample lists some 270,000 clones, roughly 84% seen once, with less than 2% in the top ten. Germline CDR1 reads ENHRY; CDR2 reads SYGVKD. The CDR3 sequence is 14 residues long. The junction had 4 bases not matched to a gene; V was cut back by 7 bases and J by 0 bases. The source is a middle-aged woman who had recovered from COVID-19. Sequencing input: peripheral blood. The chain is built from TRBV10-3 and TRBJ1-1; 8 nucleotides align to TRBD1. The CDR3 protein is CAITRTGMNTEAFF. The CDR3 DNA reads as TGTGCCATCACCAGGACAGGGATGAACACTGAAGCTTTCTTT.